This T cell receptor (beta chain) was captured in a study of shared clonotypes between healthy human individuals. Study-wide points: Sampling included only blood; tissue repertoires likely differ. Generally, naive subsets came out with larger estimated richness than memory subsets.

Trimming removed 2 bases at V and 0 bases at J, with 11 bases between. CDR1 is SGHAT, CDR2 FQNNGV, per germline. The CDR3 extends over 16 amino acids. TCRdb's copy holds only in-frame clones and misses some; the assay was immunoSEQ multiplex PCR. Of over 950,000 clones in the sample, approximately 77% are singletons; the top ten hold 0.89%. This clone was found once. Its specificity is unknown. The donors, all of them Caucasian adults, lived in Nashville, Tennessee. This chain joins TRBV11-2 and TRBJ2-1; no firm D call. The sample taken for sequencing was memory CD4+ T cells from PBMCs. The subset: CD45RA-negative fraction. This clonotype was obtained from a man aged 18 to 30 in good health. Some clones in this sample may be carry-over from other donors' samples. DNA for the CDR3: TGTGCCAGCAGCTTATATGTAGCAAGCTCCTACAATGAGCAGTTCTTC. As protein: CASSLYVASSYNEQFF.